These T cell receptor beta chains were read from a single sample in a study of OX40 agonist ivuxolimab in advanced cancers. Clones were read by immunoSEQ multiplex PCR, and TCRdb kept only the in-frame ones, dropping some. The sample lists approximately 10,000 clones; less than 90% were seen once. Material: CD4+ or CD8+ T cells sorted from blood, obtained in a trial of the OX40 agonist ivuxolimab. The receptors derive from an adult with an advanced solid tumor such as melanoma, head and neck, liver or kidney cancer. Both conserved end residues are part of each CDR3. The order of the fields is J gene, CDR3 length, clone size, V gene, D gene, CDR3 protein, CDR3 DNA. D genes are given only for firm matches. Rows give clone size only sometimes, using once, few, many, or a class for an expanded clone.

>TRBJ2-5|15|.|TRBV2|TRBD1
CASSLPAAGGETQYF
TGTGCCAGCAGTCTCCCCGCGGCAGGGGGAGAGACCCAGTACTTC
>TRBJ2-7|13|.|TRBV27|.
CASSLSGFAEQYF
TGTGCCAGCAGTTTATCGGGGTTTGCCGAGCAGTACTTC
>TRBJ1-3|15|.|TRBV29-1|.
CSVVLQGVSGNTIYF
TGCAGCGTTGTGCTCCAGGGTGTCTCTGGAAACACCATATATTTT
>TRBJ2-1|17|.|TRBV19|TRBD2
CASSLTSGGWSYNEQFF
TGTGCCAGTAGTCTGACTAGCGGGGGGTGGTCCTACAATGAGCAGTTCTTC
>TRBJ2-2|14|.|TRBV7-6|.
CASSFYQNTGELFF
TGTGCCAGCAGCTTTTACCAGAACACCGGGGAGCTGTTTTTT
>TRBJ2-3|15|.|TRBV10-2|.
CASSEGSRGTDTQYF
TGCGCCAGCAGTGAAGGGTCCAGGGGCACAGATACGCAGTATTTT
>TRBJ2-4|13|.|TRBV5-6|.
CASSPIYGNIQYF
TGTGCCAGCAGCCCTATCTACGGAAACATTCAGTACTTC
>TRBJ2-7|15|.|TRBV28|TRBD1
CASRLGTGWTYEQYF
TGTGCCAGCAGGCTGGGGACAGGGTGGACCTACGAGCAGTACTTC
>TRBJ1-5|12|few|TRBV7-2|.
CASSFGGQPQHF
TGTGCCAGCAGCTTCGGGGGGCAGCCCCAGCATTTT
>TRBJ2-7|16|.|TRBV4-1|TRBD1
CASSQGPGGYGYEQYF
TGCGCCAGCAGCCAAGGTCCAGGGGGCTACGGCTACGAGCAGTACTTC
>TRBJ2-7|14|.|TRBV9|.
CASSVVGSSYEQYF
TGTGCCAGCAGCGTAGTTGGCTCATCATACGAGCAGTACTTC
>TRBJ1-2|12|.|TRBV11-2|.
CASSLGGRGYTF
TGTGCCAGCAGCTTGGGGGGTCGCGGCTACACCTTC
>TRBJ2-2|15|.|TRBV5-1|.
CASRPSGSNTGELFF
TGCGCCAGCAGGCCCAGCGGCTCTAACACCGGGGAGCTGTTTTTT
>TRBJ1-1|14|.|TRBV13|.
CASSARTANTEAFF
TGTGCCAGCAGCGCCCGGACAGCGAACACTGAAGCTTTCTTT
>TRBJ2-7|17|.|TRBV7-9|.
CASSFEWDKLGSYEQYF
TGTGCCAGCAGCTTCGAATGGGACAAACTTGGATCCTACGAGCAGTACTTC
>TRBJ2-7|15|few|TRBV10-1|.
CASPPGQGWAYEQYF
TGCGCCAGCCCCCCCGGGCAGGGGTGGGCATACGAGCAGTACTTC
>TRBJ2-3|15|.|TRBV2|TRBD1
CASSPPGGRSDTQYF
TGTGCCAGCAGTCCCCCAGGGGGTAGGTCAGATACGCAGTATTTT
>TRBJ1-5|16|.|TRBV19|.
CASSKPQGTSNQPQHF
TGTGCCAGTAGCAAGCCCCAGGGCACGAGCAATCAGCCCCAGCATTTT
>TRBJ1-2|14|.|TRBV27|.
CASSLNPQPYGYTF
TGTGCCAGCAGTTTAAACCCACAGCCATATGGCTACACCTTC
>TRBJ2-5|16|.|TRBV25-1|.
CASSELAGTTQETQYF
TGTGCCAGCAGTGAGCTCGCCGGGACAACCCAAGAGACCCAGTACTTC
>TRBJ2-3|15|.|TRBV27|TRBD2
CASSLLAGGTDTQYF
TGTGCCAGCAGTTTACTTGCGGGGGGGACAGATACGCAGTATTTT
>TRBJ1-1|14|.|TRBV6-1|.
CASSEGQRNTEAFF
TGTGCCAGCAGTGAAGGGCAGAGGAACACTGAAGCTTTCTTT
>TRBJ2-5|16|once|TRBV7-9|TRBD1
CASSLAPTGGRETQYF
TGTGCCAGCAGCTTAGCTCCAACAGGGGGCCGGGAGACCCAGTACTTC
>TRBJ2-1|12|.|TRBV5-4|TRBD1
CASSATGDEQFF
TGTGCCAGCAGCGCAACAGGGGATGAGCAGTTCTTC
>TRBJ2-7|12|.|TRBV7-2|TRBD2
CASSPGLAGSYF
TGTGCCAGCAGCCCCGGACTAGCGGGGTCTTACTTC
>TRBJ2-3|16|.|TRBV5-5|.
CASSLLTGGLTDTQYF
TGTGCCAGCAGCTTGCTGACGGGGGGCCTCACAGATACGCAGTATTTT
>TRBJ2-2|15|.|TRBV7-9|.
CASSKRDTYTGELFF
TGTGCCAGCAGCAAAAGAGACACCTACACCGGGGAGCTGTTTTTT
>TRBJ2-5|15|.|TRBV10-2|.
CASSEFPGSQETQYF
TGCGCCAGCAGTGAGTTTCCGGGAAGCCAAGAGACCCAGTACTTC
>TRBJ2-7|14|.|TRBV5-8|TRBD1
CASNSGTDSYEQYF
TGTGCCAGCAACTCTGGGACAGATTCCTACGAGCAGTACTTC
>TRBJ1-4|14|.|TRBV13|.
CASRHLEGNEKLFF
TGTGCCAGCAGGCACCTCGAAGGGAATGAAAAACTGTTTTTT
>TRBJ1-4|13|.|TRBV4-1|.
CASTRGPNEKLFF
TGCGCCAGCACCCGGGGCCCTAATGAAAAACTGTTTTTT
>TRBJ2-5|16|.|TRBV2|.
CASSVRPWAGQETQYF
TGTGCCAGCAGCGTAAGACCCTGGGCAGGGCAAGAGACCCAGTACTTC